This entry lists 7 T cell receptor beta chains sequenced from one sample in a study of blood T cells in healthy people across ages. Primers used in a second PCR of about 6 to 11 cycles were a sample-barcoded 5' primer and a J-beta primer mix. MiXCR, applied by TCRdb to the 5' RACE reads, yields one record per CDR3 protein. The sample shows 700,000 or so distinct CDR3 sequences, roughly 41% of them seen only once. The specimen sequenced was blood. The receptors were gathered from a man at least 80 years old in good health.

This chain uses TRBV18 with TRBJ2-7, with 9 positions matching TRBD2. J gave up 0 bases and V 0 bases, and 3 bases lay outside the gene matches. The CDR3 is 16 residues long. Germline CDR1 KGHSH, CDR2 LQKENI. CDR3 protein: CASSPPRREGSYEQYF. The CDR3 DNA sequence: TGTGCCAGCTCACCACCGAGGCGGGAGGGCTCCTACGAGCAGTACTTC.

The CDR3 here is CSAYDRGGETQYF. In DNA, the CDR3 is TGCAGTGCCTACGACCGTGGCGGAGAGACCCAGTACTTC. This chain joins TRBV20-1 and TRBJ2-5; D is unresolved. Trimming stripped 6 bases from V and 4 bases from J, with 15 bases between. Germline V gene sequence: CDR1 DFQATT, CDR2 SNEGSKA (reference sequence). The CDR3 has 13 residues.

This clonotype came up many times. V usage is TRBV6-2 or TRBV6-3 and J usage is TRBJ2-7; no reliable D call. Trimming shortened V by 6 bases and J by 0 bases, and 6 bases separated the two germline ends. Germline V gene data show CDR1 as MNHEY and CDR2 as SVGEGT. The CDR3 runs 12 residues. This chain's CDR3 is CASSLSSYEQYF. In DNA, the CDR3 is TGTGCCAGCAGCCTCAGCTCCTACGAGCAGTACTTC.

This clonotype has ten or more counts. This chain joins TRBV7-2 and TRBJ1-5; D is unresolved. The germline V gene has CDR1 SGHTA and CDR2 FQGNSA. This CDR3 has 13 amino acids. The V gene lost 5 bases and the J gene lost 2 bases, with 7 bases spanning the gap. CDR3 sequence reads: CASSPGGNQPQHF. CDR3 coding DNA: TGTGCCAGCAGCCCTGGTGGCAATCAGCCCCAGCATTTT.

The chain recombines TRBV7-2 with TRBJ1-6; the match to TRBD1 covers 7 bases. Germline values: CDR1 SGHTA, CDR2 FQGNSA. This CDR3 is built from 17 residues. Trimming took 1 base from V and 0 from J; bases not matched to a gene: 3. CDR3 in DNA: TGTGCCAGCAGCTTAGGGACAGGAAACTCCTATAATTCACCCCTCCACTTT. It is translated as CASSLGTGNSYNSPLHF.

The rearrangement links TRBV28 to TRBJ2-3; D uncertain. Germline CDR1 MDHEN, CDR2 SYDVKM. The length of the CDR3 is 15 residues. Trimming took off 3 bases at V and 0 bases at J, with 10 bases between the two ends. DNA of the CDR3: TGTGCCAGCAGTTTCGACATTCCTAGCACAGATACGCAGTATTTT. It encodes CASSFDIPSTDTQYF. The whole variable domain, remainder taken from reference TRBV28 and TRBJ2-3, is DVKVTQSSRYLVKRTGEKVFLECVQDMDHENMFWYRQDPGLGLRLIYFSYDVKMKEKGDIPEGYSVSREKKERFSLILESASTNQTSMYLCASSFDIPSTDTQYFGPGTRLTVL.

This chain connects TRBV6-5 to TRBJ2-3; D is tentatively TRBD1 or TRBD2 (5 bases each). CDR1 is MNHEY and CDR2 is SVGAGI in the germline V gene. V was shortened by 0 bases and J by 0 bases, with 19 bases between the two germline ends. The CDR3 has 19 residues. The CDR3 nucleotides are TGTGCCAGCAGTTACTCGACACTTGGGGGATATTCTAGCACAGATACGCAGTATTTT. Amino acids: CASSYSTLGGYSSTDTQYF.